What follows are 24 T cell receptor beta chains derived from one specimen sequenced in a study of blood T cell repertoires in COVID-19. TCRdb's table, derived via immunoSEQ multiplex PCR, lists solely in-frame clones and lacks some. Of about 370,000 clones in the sample, 85% to 90% were seen once. The specimen was PBMCs or T cells enriched from blood (not recorded which). These receptors all come from a man between 18 and 29 years old who had recovered from COVID-19.

The CDR3 here is CASSPFGTVNEKLFF. The DNA for the CDR3 is TGTGCCAGCAGCCCTTTTGGGACTGTGAATGAAAAACTGTTTTTT. The rearrangement links TRBV7-9 to TRBJ1-4; possibly TRBD1 for D (5 bases). The CDR3 runs to 15 residues. V was cut by 5 bases and J by 5 bases, with 15 bases left in between. Germline values: CDR1 SEHNR, CDR2 FQNEAQ (reference sequence).

The chain links TRBV6-5 to TRBJ1-5, with a possible D match to TRBD1 (5 bases). This CDR3 has 15 residues. V lost 6 bases and J lost 8, with 20 bases in between. Germline V CDR1 and CDR2: MNHEY, SVGAGI. The CDR3 region is CASRGREMGGEPQHF. The DNA for the CDR3 is TGTGCCAGCAGAGGCAGGGAAATGGGTGGCGAGCCCCAGCATTTT.

The rearrangement uses TRBV19 and TRBJ1-1, with a weak D call TRBD1 (5 bases). Germline CDR1 and CDR2: LNHDA and SQIVND (reference sequence). There are 14 residues in the CDR3. V lost 3 bases and J 1 base, leaving 9 bases between the germline ends. The CDR3 nucleotides read TGTGCCAGTAGTATCAAGGGGCGGAACACTGAAGCTTTCTTT. Translated, it gives CASSIKGRNTEAFF.

The J gene is TRBJ1-2, the V gene TRBV6-5; D is ambiguous. With 3 bases removed from V and 4 bases from J, the gap between germline ends came to 12 bases. The germline V gene encodes CDR1 MNHEY and CDR2 SVGAGI. There are 14 residues in the CDR3. As DNA, the CDR3 is TGTGCCAGCAGTTATAGTTCGGAGTTCTATGGCTACACCTTC. This sequence encodes CASSYSSEFYGYTF.

This clone was observed a few times. The rearrangement links TRBV19 to TRBJ2-1, with 9 bases aligning to TRBD1. The CDR3 contains 16 residues. Per germline, CDR1 LNHDA and CDR2 SQIVND (reference sequence). With 9 bases clipped from V and 2 bases from J, the junction kept 11 bases outside the gene matches. CDR3 residues: CARPTSRDRAYNEQFF. The CDR3, as DNA: TGTGCCAGACCTACGTCACGGGACAGGGCCTACAATGAGCAGTTCTTC.

The chain links TRBV12-3 or TRBV12-4 to TRBJ2-5; weak D call: TRBD1 (6 bases). Trimming took off 8 bases at V and 3 bases at J, with 13 bases between the two ends. This CDR3 is 13 amino acids long. CDR3 bases: TGTGCCAGCCAATACAGGGAAAAAGAGACCCAGTACTTC. Translating it yields CASQYREKETQYF.

This chain uses TRBV30 with TRBJ1-1; 9 bases align to TRBD1. V lost 7 bases, J lost 1 base, and 10 bases stayed unmatched. The germline CDR1 and CDR2 sequences are GTSNPN and SVGIG (reference sequence). The CDR3 length is 15 residues. CDR3 loop: CASTYRGLRNTEAFF. The CDR3 region has the DNA TGTGCCTCAACTTACAGGGGGCTAAGGAACACTGAAGCTTTCTTT.

The J gene is TRBJ2-3, the V gene TRBV9, with TRBD2 as a possible D gene (8 bases). The V end lost 1 base, the J end lost 1 base, and 13 bases lay between the germline ends. Germline-derived CDR1 and CDR2 are SGDLS and YYNGEE. The CDR3 is 16 residues long. CDR3 in amino acids: CASSVTGGGRTDTQYF. The CDR3 bases are TGTGCCAGCAGCGTAACGGGAGGGGGCCGCACAGATACGCAGTATTTT. Full variable domain (remainder filled in from reference TRBV9 and TRBJ2-3): DSGVTQTPKHLITATGQRVTLRCSPRSGDLSVYWYQQSLDQGLQFLIQYYNGEERAKGNILERFSAQQFPDLHSELNLSSLELGDSALYFCASSVTGGGRTDTQYFGPGTRLTVL.

The chain uses TRBV5-1 and TRBJ2-5; D gene uncertain. Germline V gives CDR1 SGHRS, CDR2 YFSETQ. The V gene lost 4 bases and the J gene lost 5 bases, with 12 bases spanning the gap. The length of the CDR3 is 13 residues. The CDR3 coding sequence is TGCGCCAGCAGCACCTTCTCCAGGGAGACCCAGTACTTC. This gives the protein CASSTFSRETQYF.

The rearrangement joins TRBV4-2 to TRBJ1-1; D call uncertain. The CDR3 has 13 amino acids. V shed 1 base and J shed 4 bases, with 7 bases lying between them. Germline loops: CDR1 LGHNA, CDR2 YNFKEQ. The DNA for the CDR3 is TGTGCCAGCAGCCAAGTCGGGTTCACTGAAGCTTTCTTT. Its translation: CASSQVGFTEAFF.

A word on this clone: The sample contains more than one DNA sequence encoding this CDR3. The chain employs TRBV24-1 and TRBJ1-2, with D uncertain. The CDR3 extends over 12 amino acids. Deletions cut 4 bases from V and 5 bases from J, with 7 bases between. Germline V gene lookup returns CDR1 KGHDR and CDR2 SFDVKD. In nucleotides, the CDR3 is TGTGCCACCAGTGAGCGGGGTTATGGCTACACCTTC. Protein: CATSERGYGYTF.

The CDR3 coding sequence is TGTGCCAGCACCCCGAGAGGGAGAATAGTAAATAACGAGCAGTACTTC. This codes for CASTPRGRIVNNEQYF. V gene TRBV28 combines with J gene TRBJ2-7, with D tentatively TRBD2 (5 bases). Germline assignment: CDR1 MDHEN and CDR2 SYDVKM. Trimming stripped 7 bases from V and 5 bases from J, with 24 bases between. The CDR3 extends over 16 amino acids.

The chain couples TRBV4-1 to TRBJ1-5, with TRBD1 as a possible D gene (6 bases). V was cut by 1 base and J by 3 bases, with 10 bases left in between. This CDR3 contains 15 residues. Germline V gene lookup returns CDR1 MGHRA and CDR2 YSYEKL. The CDR3 nucleotides are TGCGCCAGCAGCCAAGGCACAGGGAACAATCAGCCCCAGCATTTT. Protein sequence: CASSQGTGNNQPQHF.

V and J are TRBV7-9 and TRBJ1-5; 8 nucleotides agree with TRBD1. The CDR3 is 15 residues long. V dropped 5 bases and J dropped 2; count of bases not matched to a gene: 5. The germline V gene encodes CDR1 SEHNR and CDR2 FQNEAQ (reference sequence). The CDR3 sequence is CASSLGTGGNQPQHF. CDR3 coding DNA: TGTGCCAGCAGCCTTGGGACAGGTGGCAATCAGCCCCAGCATTTT.

The V gene is TRBV28, the J gene TRBJ2-3; maybe TRBD2 (5 bases). The germline V and J ends were trimmed by 8 bases and 2 bases, with 14 bases remaining between them. Germline assignment: CDR1 MDHEN and CDR2 SYDVKM. There are 14 residues in the CDR3. As DNA, the CDR3 is TGTGCCAGCCCCCCCAGCGGAATCACAGATACGCAGTATTTT. Amino acid sequence: CASPPSGITDTQYF.

This clone was counted a single time. The J gene is TRBJ2-7, the V gene TRBV7-2; TRBD2 is a possible D gene (5 bases). In germline, CDR1 is SGHTA, CDR2 FQGNSA. The CDR3 covers 14 residues. V lost 2 bases, J lost 3 bases, and 11 bases lay in between. The chain's CDR3 is CASSLPSRFYEQYF. Written as DNA, the CDR3 is TGTGCCAGCAGCTTACCTAGCCGATTCTACGAGCAGTACTTC.

V usage is TRBV7-9 and J usage is TRBJ1-1; 7 positions agree with TRBD1. V gave up 5 bases and J gave up 5 bases; unmatched junction bases: 8. CDR3 length: 14 residues. The germline gives CDR1 SEHNR, CDR2 FQNEAQ (reference sequence). The CDR3 reads CASSGPGTVTEAFF. CDR3 nucleotide sequence: TGTGCCAGCAGCGGACCCGGGACAGTGACTGAAGCTTTCTTT.

This rearrangement joins TRBV28 to TRBJ1-6; D gene ambiguous. Germline CDR1 MDHEN, CDR2 SYDVKM. Trimming shortened V by 1 base and J by 2 bases, and 9 bases separated the two germline ends. This CDR3 is built from 16 residues. The CDR3 DNA sequence: TGTGCCAGCAGTTTATTTCGGGAGCCCTATAATTCACCCCTCCACTTT. The encoded protein is CASSLFREPYNSPLHF.

This chain connects TRBV11-2 to TRBJ1-4; 9 nucleotides match TRBD1. CDR1 SGHAT and CDR2 FQNNGV come from the germline V gene. The CDR3 totals 15 residues. With V trimmed by 5 bases and J by 9 bases, 10 bases remained unmatched. As DNA, the CDR3 is TGTGCCAGCAGCCCCCGGCTGACAGGGGGGCAAAAACTGTTTTTT. It yields the protein CASSPRLTGGQKLFF.

This clone has just a few counts. The chain is built from TRBV18 and TRBJ1-6, with a tentative D call TRBD1 (6 bases). From germline, CDR1 is KGHSH and CDR2 LQKENI. The ends were cut back, 0 bases at V and 7 bases at J, with 10 bases in the middle. The CDR3 covers 15 residues. CDR3 DNA: TGTGCCAGCTCACCACCGGGGGCGGAGAATTCACCCCTCCACTTT. It yields the protein CASSPPGAENSPLHF.

A single count supports this clone. The chain joins TRBV11-3 to TRBJ2-3; perhaps TRBD2 as D (6 bases). Trimming took off 5 bases at V and 2 bases at J, with 14 bases between the two ends. The CDR3 is made up of 15 amino acids. Per germline, CDR1 SGHNT and CDR2 YENEEA. CDR3 coding DNA: TGTGCCAGCAGCCATGGGGGGAGGAACACAGATACGCAGTATTTT. The encoded protein is CASSHGGRNTDTQYF.

A single count supports this clone. This chain joins TRBV4-2 and TRBJ1-2; D is undetermined. V was trimmed by 0 bases and J by 2 bases, leaving 7 bases between them. From germline, CDR1 is LGHNA and CDR2 YNFKEQ. The CDR3 is made up of 14 amino acids. The CDR3 loop is CASSQDDTNYGYTF. Written as DNA, the CDR3 is TGTGCCAGCAGCCAAGATGACACCAACTATGGCTACACCTTC.

Concerning this clone: The same CDR3 is also encoded by other DNA sequences in this sample. The chain carries TRBV28 and TRBJ2-3; D remains unclear. V was pared by 6 bases and J by 4 bases, with 8 bases between. The germline CDR1 and CDR2 sequences are MDHEN and SYDVKM. The CDR3 is made up of 12 amino acids. The CDR3 nucleotides are TGTGCCAGCAGCTCTACGGCAGATACGCAGTATTTT. Translating gives CASSSTADTQYF.

This sequence joins TRBV5-6 and TRBJ1-1, with TRBD1 identical over 7 bases. Germline V CDR1 and CDR2: SGHDT, YYEEEE. The V and J ends lost 4 bases and 5 bases, in that order; junction bases with no gene match: 11. The CDR3 consists of 15 residues. Here the CDR3 reads CASSPRGQGHTEAFF. The CDR3 nucleotides are TGTGCCAGCAGCCCTAGGGGGCAGGGACATACTGAAGCTTTCTTT.